Described below is a single T cell receptor beta chain sequence and its context. Antigen: not known. The germline V gene encodes CDR1 SGHNT and CDR2 YYREEE (reference sequence). With 0 bases removed from V and 2 bases from J, the gap between germline ends came to 8 bases. CDR3 length equals 14 residues. As to time point: week 5, during vaccination. The content of each vaccine dose was 300 ug of mutant IDH1 20-mer peptide, and topical imiquimod accompanied it. This entry comes from a study of a mutant IDH1 vaccine in newly diagnosed glioma. Across the study: Patients received vaccination from 4-6 weeks after radiotherapy alone, or with temozolomide cycles. Sex among treated patients split around 62% male, around 40% female; mean age was approximately 40 years.

Clones were sequenced by immunoSEQ multiplex PCR, and TCRdb holds only the in-frame ones, with some missing. The sample holds 30,000 to 35,000 clones; roughly 80% are singletons and the top ten take approximately 25%. This receptor was identified in a man aged 30 to 45 with glioma. This chain uses TRBV5-4 with TRBJ1-1; weak D call: TRBD1 (5 bases). Sequenced here: PBMCs, sampled from a glioma patient whose treatment included an IDH1 peptide vaccine. The CDR3 coding sequence is TGTGCCAGCAGCTTGGGGGGGGAAAACACTGAAGCTTTCTTT. This gives the protein CASSLGGENTEAFF.